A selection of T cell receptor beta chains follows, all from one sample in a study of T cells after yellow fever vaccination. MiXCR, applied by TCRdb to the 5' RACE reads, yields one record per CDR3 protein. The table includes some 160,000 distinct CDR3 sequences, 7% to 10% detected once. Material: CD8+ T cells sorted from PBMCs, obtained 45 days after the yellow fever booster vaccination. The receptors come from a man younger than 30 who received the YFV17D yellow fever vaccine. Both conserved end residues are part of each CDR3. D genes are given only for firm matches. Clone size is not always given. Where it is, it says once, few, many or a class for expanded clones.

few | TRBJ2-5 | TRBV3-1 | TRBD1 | CASSRDRMQETQYF | TGTGCCAGCAGCCGGGACAGGATGCAAGAGACCCAGTACTTC
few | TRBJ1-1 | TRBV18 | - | CASSPGSNTEAFF | TGTGCCAGCTCACCGGGGTCGAACACTGAAGCTTTCTTT
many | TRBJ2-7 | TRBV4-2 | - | CASSQDLEQGVYEQYF | TGTGCCAGCAGCCAAGATCTAGAACAGGGTGTCTACGAGCAGTACTTC
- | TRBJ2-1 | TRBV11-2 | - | CASSLLGASSFF | TGTGCCAGCAGCTTACTCGGGGCTTCATCGTTCTTC
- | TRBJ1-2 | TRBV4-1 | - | CASSPLYKTPNYGYTF | TGCGCCAGCAGCCCACTTTATAAGACGCCGAACTATGGCTACACCTTC
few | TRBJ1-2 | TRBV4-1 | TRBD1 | CASSDNRGGGYTF | TGCGCCAGCAGCGACAACAGGGGCGGTGGCTACACCTTC
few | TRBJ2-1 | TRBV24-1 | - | CATGQEREQFF | TGTGCCACCGGCCAAGAAAGGGAGCAGTTCTTC
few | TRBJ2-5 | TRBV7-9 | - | CASSSTGSPLYQETQYF | TGTGCCAGTTCCTCCACCGGTTCTCCCCTATACCAAGAGACCCAGTACTTC
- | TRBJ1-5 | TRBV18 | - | CASSPPSGGEAQPQHF | TGTGCCAGCTCACCACCGTCGGGGGGCGAGGCTCAGCCCCAGCATTTT
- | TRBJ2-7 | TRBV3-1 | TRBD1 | CASSPMGTGELAYEQYF | TGTGCCAGCAGCCCTATGGGGACAGGGGAATTAGCCTACGAGCAGTACTTC
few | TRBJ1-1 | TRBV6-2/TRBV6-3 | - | CASSYSKISMNTEAFF | TGTGCCAGCAGTTACTCGAAGATTAGCATGAACACTGAAGCTTTCTTT
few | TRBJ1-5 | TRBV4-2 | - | CASSQVKGLDQPQHF | TGTGCCAGCAGCCAAGTTAAGGGATTGGATCAGCCCCAGCATTTT
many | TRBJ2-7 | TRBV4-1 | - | CASSRRDIAPQNEQYF | TGCGCCAGCAGCAGACGGGACATCGCCCCCCAAAACGAGCAGTACTTC
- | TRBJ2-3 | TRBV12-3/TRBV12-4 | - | CASSLGLRHTDTQYF | TGTGCCAGCAGTCTCGGACTACGTCACACAGATACGCAGTATTTT
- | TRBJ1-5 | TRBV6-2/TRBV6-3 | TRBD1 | CASSSLGGTNQPQHF | TGTGCCAGCAGTTCCTTAGGGGGCACCAATCAGCCCCAGCATTTT
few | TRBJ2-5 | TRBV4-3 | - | CASSQFLGVTQYF | TGCGCCAGCAGCCAATTCCTGGGGGTTACCCAGTACTTC
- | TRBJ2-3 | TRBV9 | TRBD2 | CASSGTSGAHPNTQYF | TGTGCCAGCAGTGGGACTAGCGGGGCCCACCCTAATACGCAGTATTTT
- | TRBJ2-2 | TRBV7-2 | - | CASTPSAAVRIYTGELFF | TGTGCCAGCACCCCGAGCGCGGCAGTACGAATTTACACCGGGGAGCTGTTTTTT
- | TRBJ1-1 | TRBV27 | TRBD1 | CASSPRQGTSDEAFF | TGTGCCAGCAGTCCCAGACAGGGGACTTCGGATGAAGCTTTCTTT
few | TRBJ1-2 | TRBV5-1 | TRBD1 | CASSLFPGQGTYPDGYTF | TGCGCCAGCAGCTTGTTCCCGGGACAGGGCACTTATCCGGATGGCTACACCTTC
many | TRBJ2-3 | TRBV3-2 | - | CASSQERTSERDTQYF | TGTGCCAGCAGCCAAGAGAGGACTAGCGAAAGGGATACGCAGTATTTT
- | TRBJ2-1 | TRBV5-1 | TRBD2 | CASSFGTSDNEQFF | TGCGCCAGCAGCTTCGGGACTAGCGACAATGAGCAGTTCTTC